These 25 T cell receptor beta chains came from one sample sequenced in a study of shared clonotypes between healthy human individuals. Using immunoSEQ multiplex PCR, the repertoire was profiled, and TCRdb retains in-frame clones only, with some absent. The table has roughly 500,000 clones, about 72% seen once. Sequencing input: PBMCs. These receptors were collected from a middle-aged woman in good health. Some clones in this sample may be carry-over from other donors' samples.

The chain couples TRBV7-8 to TRBJ2-3; D is unclear. The germline V gene encodes CDR1 SGHVS and CDR2 FQNEAQ. CDR3 length: 15 residues. Trimming left V 7 bases short and J 3 bases short, with 17 bases between. In DNA form, the CDR3 reads TGTGCCAGCATGCTACGTGATCCCCCGACAGATACGCAGTATTTT. Translation: CASMLRDPPTDTQYF.

V and J are TRBV7-9 and TRBJ2-1; the match to TRBD1 covers 8 bases. This CDR3 spans 16 amino acids. Germline CDR1 and CDR2: SEHNR and FQNEAQ (reference sequence). Germline trimming cut 6 bases from V and 4 bases from J; bases unmatched to any gene: 11. The DNA for the CDR3 is TGTGCCAGCAGTTCCGGGGCAGGGGGCTATTACAATGAGCAGTTCTTC. The encoded protein is CASSSGAGGYYNEQFF.

The chain carries TRBV4-1 and TRBJ2-5; tentative D call: TRBD1 (5 bases). The DNA end is a closer match to TRBJ2-7, so the J assignment may be wrong. This CDR3 has 15 amino acids. Germline lookup yields CDR1 MGHRA and CDR2 YSYEKL. The CDR3 loop is CASSLRGSVSYEQYF. In DNA, the CDR3 is TGCGCCAGCAGCCTAAGGGGCAGCGTTTCCTACGAGCAGTACTTC.

Comments on this clone: The likely explanation is a read error, given a far larger clone one base away. Other DNA sequences in the same sample also yield this CDR3. The chain recombines TRBV28 with TRBJ2-3; 9 nucleotides match TRBD2. The J segment lost 3 bases and the V segment lost 5 bases, leaving 9 bases of the junction unmatched. The germline V gene encodes CDR1 MDHEN and CDR2 SYDVKM. This CDR3 spans 16 amino acids. The CDR3 is CASSTPAGGATDTQYF. The CDR3 DNA follows: TGTGCCAGCAGTACCCCAGCGGGGGGAGCAACAGATACGCAGTATTTT.

The chain recombines TRBV30 with TRBJ2-1, with unresolved D. The CDR3 consists of 13 residues. With 1 base removed from V and 7 bases from J, the gap between germline ends came to 11 bases. Germline V gene lookup returns CDR1 GTSNPN and CDR2 SVGIG (reference sequence). The CDR3 sequence is CAWSEGLPNEQFF. DNA for the CDR3: TGTGCCTGGAGTGAGGGCCTGCCGAATGAGCAGTTCTTC.

As concerns this clone: A much more abundant neighbour one base away suggests this may be a read error. The same CDR3 also results from other DNA sequences found in this sample. The chain carries TRBV5-6 and TRBJ2-7; D is tentatively TRBD1 or TRBD2 (6 bases each). In germline, CDR1 is SGHDT, CDR2 YYEEEE. V was pared by 0 bases and J by 6 bases, with 7 bases between. The CDR3 covers 12 residues. CDR3 residues: CASSLGGAEQYF. In DNA form, the CDR3 reads TGTGCCAGCAGCTTGGGGGGGGCCGAGCAGTACTTC.

V gene TRBV4-3 combines with J gene TRBJ1-1, with 7 bases matching TRBD1. From germline, CDR1 is LGHNA and CDR2 YSLEER. V lost 2 bases to trimming and J lost 4 bases; unmatched junction nucleotides: 4. CDR3 length equals 14 residues. The CDR3 protein is CASSQNRGSTEAFF. The DNA for the CDR3 is TGCGCCAGCAGCCAAAACAGGGGCTCCACTGAAGCTTTCTTT.

CDR3 loop: CATSRDSLYEQYF. CDR3 coding DNA: TGTGCCACCAGCAGAGATTCGCTCTACGAGCAGTACTTC. V and J are TRBV15 and TRBJ2-7; D remains ambiguous. The CDR3 is 13 amino acids. The V end was cut by 0 bases, the J end by 3 bases, with 6 bases between. CDR1 and CDR2 from the germline V gene are LNHNV and YYDKDF (reference sequence).

This chain links TRBV28 with TRBJ2-2; possible D gene TRBD2, 6 bases. Germline CDR1 MDHEN, CDR2 SYDVKM. V lost 6 bases and J lost 4, with 18 bases in between. This CDR3 contains 16 residues. CDR3 sequence reads: CASSGEGGRITGELFF. The CDR3 nucleotides are TGTGCCAGCAGCGGGGAAGGAGGGCGAATCACCGGGGAGCTGTTTTTT.

The chain employs TRBV11-2 and TRBJ2-7; no clear D gene. From germline, CDR1 is SGHAT and CDR2 FQNNGV. This CDR3 region has 14 residues. The V end lost 1 base, the J end lost 1 base, and 8 bases lay between the germline ends. The CDR3 is CASSLAVVSYEQYF. CDR3 bases: TGTGCCAGCAGCTTAGCTGTCGTATCCTACGAGCAGTACTTC.

The chain couples TRBV27 to TRBJ2-5; D may be TRBD2 (6 bases). The J call could be wrong; TRBJ2-7 is a better fit for the DNA end. The CDR3 is 15 residues long. The germline CDR1 and CDR2 sequences are MNHEY and SMNVEV (reference sequence). The CDR3 region is CASSLFVGSSYEQYF. The CDR3 region has the DNA TGTGCCAGCAGTTTATTTGTCGGGAGCTCCTACGAGCAGTACTTC.

The rearrangement links TRBV28 to TRBJ2-6; no definite D call. The V end lost 2 bases, the J end lost 0 bases, and 20 bases lay between the germline ends. CDR3 length: 20 amino acids. In germline, CDR1 is MDHEN, CDR2 SYDVKM. CDR3 protein: CASSLTHPGPTLSGANVLTF. CDR3 coding DNA: TGTGCCAGCAGTTTAACGCACCCGGGCCCGACCCTCTCTGGGGCCAACGTCCTGACTTTC.

The chain employs TRBV6-1 and TRBJ2-7; D not certain. Germline CDR1 and CDR2: MNHNS and SASEGT. The CDR3 spans 12 residues. Trimming shortened V by 7 bases and J by 7 bases, and 14 bases separated the two germline ends. The CDR3 loop reads CASTGPVGEQYF. As DNA, the CDR3 is TGTGCCAGCACCGGGCCCGTAGGAGAGCAGTACTTC.

V is TRBV9 and J is TRBJ2-1; the match to TRBD1 covers 11 bases. V shed 4 bases, J shed 8 bases, and the junction held 5 bases outside the gene matches. Germline CDR1 SGDLS, CDR2 YYNGEE. The CDR3 extends over 14 amino acids. In DNA form, the CDR3 reads TGTGCCAGCAGCATCCGGACAGGGGGCTATGAGCAGTTCTTC. This translates into CASSIRTGGYEQFF.

This sequence joins TRBV5-5 and TRBJ1-1; 8 bases match TRBD1. V shed 4 bases, J shed 7 bases, and the junction held 12 bases outside the gene matches. This CDR3 comprises 15 residues. The germline CDR1 and CDR2 sequences are SGHKS and YYEKEE (reference sequence). CDR3 bases: TGTGCCAGCAGCCCCGGACAGGGTGGTGGCAATGAAGCTTTCTTT. Translating it yields CASSPGQGGGNEAFF.

The chain combines TRBV27 with TRBJ1-1; tentatively, D is TRBD1 (5 bases). CDR1 is MNHEY and CDR2 is SMNVEV in the germline V gene (reference sequence). V was shortened by 7 bases and J by 4 bases, with 16 bases between the two germline ends. This CDR3 spans 14 amino acids. CDR3: CASKTAGLGTEAFF. In DNA, the CDR3 is TGTGCCAGCAAGACGGCAGGGCTAGGCACTGAAGCTTTCTTT.

The chain carries TRBV15 and TRBJ2-1; 7 bases line up with TRBD2. The CDR3 is made up of 18 amino acids. The germline gives CDR1 LNHNV, CDR2 YYDKDF (reference sequence). Trimming cost V 0 bases and J 0 bases; bases outside gene matches: 8. The CDR3 DNA sequence: TGTGCCACCAGCAGAGAGAGCCAGCGGGGTAGCTCCTACAATGAGCAGTTCTTC. Translation: CATSRESQRGSSYNEQFF.

The chain carries TRBV5-6 and TRBJ2-1, with 7 positions matching TRBD2. CDR3 length: 15 amino acids. Germline V gene data show CDR1 as SGHDT and CDR2 as YYEEEE. Unmatched junction bases numbered 9, after V lost 1 base and J lost 8 bases. This CDR3 reads CASSLFRGSVYEQFF. The CDR3 DNA follows: TGTGCCAGCAGCTTGTTTCGCGGGAGCGTGTATGAGCAGTTCTTC.

This chain connects TRBV30 to TRBJ1-2; the D is unclear. The CDR3 extends over 13 amino acids. The germline V and J ends were trimmed by 0 bases and 5 bases, with 10 bases remaining between them. Germline V gene data show CDR1 as GTSNPN and CDR2 as SVGIG (reference sequence). The CDR3 region has the DNA TGTGCCTGGAGTGTCGTGGCCGGGTATGGCTACACCTTC. As protein: CAWSVVAGYGYTF.

This clone is a singleton in its sample. The chain joins TRBV6-5 to TRBJ2-3; 13 positions agree with TRBD2. V was clipped by 7 bases and J by 5 bases; unmatched bases: 6. This CDR3 has 15 residues. From germline, CDR1 is MNHEY and CDR2 SVGAGI. The CDR3, as DNA: TGTGCCAGCACAACTAGCGGGAGGGCCAAAGATACGCAGTATTTT. Its translation: CASTTSGRAKDTQYF.

The rearrangement links TRBV11-1 to TRBJ2-1, with TRBD2 matching over 8 bases. The CDR3 extends over 16 amino acids. CDR1 and CDR2 from the germline V gene are SGHAT and FQDESV (reference sequence). The V and J ends lost 2 bases and 4 bases, in that order; junction bases with no gene match: 7. CDR3: CASSLNPTSGYNEQFF. The CDR3 DNA sequence: TGTGCCAGCAGCTTAAACCCCACTAGCGGATACAATGAGCAGTTCTTC.

The rearrangement links TRBV28 to TRBJ2-2; 10 nucleotides match TRBD2. Per the germline V gene, CDR1 is MDHEN and CDR2 is SYDVKM. Unmatched junction bases numbered 5, after V lost 4 bases and J lost 3 bases. The CDR3 contains 16 residues. CDR3 sequence: CASSSASGSDTGELFF. CDR3 coding DNA: TGTGCCAGCAGTTCGGCTAGCGGGAGCGACACCGGGGAGCTGTTTTTT.

The chain recombines TRBV30 with TRBJ2-2, with D uncertain. Germline V lookup: CDR1 GTSNPN, CDR2 SVGIG (reference sequence). V lost 3 bases, J lost 2 bases, and 7 bases lay in between. The CDR3 spans 13 residues. CDR3 nucleotide sequence: TGTGCCTGGAGAAAAGCTAACACCGGGGAGCTGTTTTTT. Protein product: CAWRKANTGELFF.

The chain uses TRBV5-4 and TRBJ1-1; TRBD1 might be the D (6 bases). The V end was cut by 0 bases, the J end by 10 bases, with 10 bases between. CDR1 is SGHNT, CDR2 YYREEE, per germline (reference sequence). CDR3 length: 12 residues. CDR3 amino acids: CASSLEARGAFF. The CDR3 coding sequence is TGTGCCAGCAGCTTGGAGGCCAGGGGAGCTTTCTTT.

The chain links TRBV30 to TRBJ1-5, with 7 bases fitting TRBD1. This CDR3 is built from 15 residues. J was trimmed by 2 bases and V by 0 bases; bases with no gene match: 4. CDR1 is GTSNPN and CDR2 is SVGIG in the germline V gene (reference sequence). Here the CDR3 DNA reads TGTGCCTGGAGTGTAGGCACAGGGGGCAATCAGCCCCAGCATTTT. It encodes CAWSVGTGGNQPQHF.